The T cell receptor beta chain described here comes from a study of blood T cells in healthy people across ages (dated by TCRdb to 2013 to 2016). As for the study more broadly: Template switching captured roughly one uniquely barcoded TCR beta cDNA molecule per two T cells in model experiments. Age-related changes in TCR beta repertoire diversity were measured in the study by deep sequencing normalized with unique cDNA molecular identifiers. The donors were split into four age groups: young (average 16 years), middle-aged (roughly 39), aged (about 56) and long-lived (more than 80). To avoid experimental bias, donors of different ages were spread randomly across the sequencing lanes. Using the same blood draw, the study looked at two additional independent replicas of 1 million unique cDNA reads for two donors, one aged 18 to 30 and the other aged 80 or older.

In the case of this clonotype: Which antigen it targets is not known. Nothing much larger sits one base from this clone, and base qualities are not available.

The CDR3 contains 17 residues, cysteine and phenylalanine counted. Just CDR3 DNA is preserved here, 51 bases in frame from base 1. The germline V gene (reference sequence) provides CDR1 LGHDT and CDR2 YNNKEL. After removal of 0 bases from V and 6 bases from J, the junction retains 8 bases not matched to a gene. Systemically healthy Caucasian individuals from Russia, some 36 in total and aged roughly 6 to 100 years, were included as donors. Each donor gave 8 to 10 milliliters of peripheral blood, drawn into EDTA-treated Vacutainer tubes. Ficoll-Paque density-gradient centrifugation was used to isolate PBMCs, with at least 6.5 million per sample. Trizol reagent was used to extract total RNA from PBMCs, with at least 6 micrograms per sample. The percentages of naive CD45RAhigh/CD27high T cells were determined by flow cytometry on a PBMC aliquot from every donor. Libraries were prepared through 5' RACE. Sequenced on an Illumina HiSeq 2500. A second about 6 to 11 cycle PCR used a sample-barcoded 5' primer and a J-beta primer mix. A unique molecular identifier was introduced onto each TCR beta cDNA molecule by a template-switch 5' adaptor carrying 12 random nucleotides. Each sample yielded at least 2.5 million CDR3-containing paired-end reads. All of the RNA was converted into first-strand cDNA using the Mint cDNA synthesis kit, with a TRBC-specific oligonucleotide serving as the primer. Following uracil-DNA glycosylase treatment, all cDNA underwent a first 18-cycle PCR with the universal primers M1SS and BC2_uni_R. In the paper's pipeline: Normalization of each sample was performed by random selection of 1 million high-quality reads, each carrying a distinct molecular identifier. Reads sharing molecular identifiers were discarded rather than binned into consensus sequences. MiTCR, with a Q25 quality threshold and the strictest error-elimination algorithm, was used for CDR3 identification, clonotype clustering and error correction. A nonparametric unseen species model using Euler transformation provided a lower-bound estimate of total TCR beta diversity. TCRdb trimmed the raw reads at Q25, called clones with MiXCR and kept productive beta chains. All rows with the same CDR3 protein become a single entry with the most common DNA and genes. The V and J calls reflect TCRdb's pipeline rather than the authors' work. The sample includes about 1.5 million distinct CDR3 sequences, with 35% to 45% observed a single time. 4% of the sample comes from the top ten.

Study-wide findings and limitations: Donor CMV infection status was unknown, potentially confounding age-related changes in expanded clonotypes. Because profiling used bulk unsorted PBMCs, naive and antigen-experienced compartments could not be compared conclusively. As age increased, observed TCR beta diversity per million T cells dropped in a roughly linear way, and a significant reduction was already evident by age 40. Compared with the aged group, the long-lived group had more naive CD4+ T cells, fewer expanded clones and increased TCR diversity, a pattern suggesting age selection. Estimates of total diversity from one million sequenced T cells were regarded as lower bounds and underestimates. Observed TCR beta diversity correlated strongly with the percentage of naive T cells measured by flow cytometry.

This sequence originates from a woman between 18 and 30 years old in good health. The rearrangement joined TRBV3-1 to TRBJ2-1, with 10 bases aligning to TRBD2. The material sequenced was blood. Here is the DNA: TGTGCCAGCAGCCAAGAGGCTAGCGGGAGTTTGGGCAATGAGCAGTTCTTC. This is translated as CASSQEASGSLGNEQFF.